This T cell receptor beta chain was obtained from a study of T-cell reconstitution after alpha-beta-depleted transplantation in children. The CDR3 runs to 14 residues. Trimming took off 3 bases at V and 11 bases at J, with 19 bases between the two ends. Unique molecular identifiers were incorporated during preparation of the TCRbeta library. TCRdb re-derived calls from the PCR reads in MiXCR, one entry per CDR3 protein. The table lists 100,000 to 120,000 distinct CDR3 sequences, about 9.4% of them singletons, with roughly 8% in the top ten. This clonotype occurred many times. This chain links TRBV12-3 or TRBV12-4 with TRBJ1-1; D is ambiguous. This sequence originates from a human donor who donated a stem cell graft to a child with acute lymphoblastic leukemia. The sequencing here drew on PBMCs from the stem cell graft donor, taken from the stem cell graft. DNA for the CDR3: TGTGCCAGCAGTTTTCCTGGAACCGCTGGCGTGGCTTTCTTT. This translates into CASSFPGTAGVAFF.